Sequencing of this TCR beta chain was carried out in a study of cytomegalovirus exposure and HLA in healthy donors. Study in general: Within the Caucasian-associated ancestry cluster were around 81% of the approximately 400 genotyped donors.

Trimming cost V 0 bases and J 6 bases; bases outside gene matches: 3. Germline CDR1 SGHRS, CDR2 YFSETQ. The CDR3 covers 16 residues. The PCR contained 60 Vbeta and 13 Jbeta primers. Sequenced by immunoSEQ multiplex PCR; TCRdb stores in-frame clones only, minus some. This repertoire shows some 150,000 clones, around 79% found once; its top ten account for less than 8%. The source material was PBMCs. This receptor was taken from a woman in her thirties or forties in good health and CMV-seropositive. The rearrangement links TRBV5-1 to TRBJ2-2; 12 bases agree with TRBD2. The CDR3 nucleotides read TGCGCCAGCAGCTTGGATGCTAGCGGGGGGGCCGGGGAGCTGTTTTTT. It encodes CASSLDASGGAGELFF.